These T cell receptor beta chains were read from a single sample in a study of OX40 agonist ivuxolimab in advanced cancers. Here immunoSEQ multiplex PCR was the method, and the copy in TCRdb shows in-frame clones only, minus some. The table lists tens of thousands of clones, about 88% of them singletons, with 0.27% in the top ten. This specimen consisted of CD4+ or CD8+ T cells sorted from blood, obtained in a trial of the OX40 agonist ivuxolimab. The receptors come from an adult with an advanced solid tumor such as melanoma, head and neck, liver or kidney cancer. Each CDR3 is given with its conserved first and last residue. The D gene is left open where the match is weak. Where a row states a size, it is once, few, many or the class of an expanded clone; other rows omit it.

d_gene,v_gene,abundance,j_gene,len,CDR3aa,CDR3nt
.,TRBV21-1,.,TRBJ1-2,13,CASSKGQNYGYTF,TGTGCCAGCAGCAAAGGACAAAACTATGGCTACACCTTC
.,TRBV6-1,.,TRBJ1-1,13,CASSHRGGTEAFF,TGTGCCAGCAGCCACCGAGGAGGGACTGAAGCTTTCTTT
.,TRBV14,.,TRBJ1-2,13,CASSPTGDYGYTF,TGTGCCAGCAGCCCGACAGGCGACTATGGCTACACCTTC
.,TRBV7-6,.,TRBJ2-3,16,CASSPGPGLKTDTQYF,TGTGCCAGCAGCCCCGGACCGGGACTGAAAACAGATACGCAGTATTTT
.,TRBV10-3,.,TRBJ1-1,14,CAISDGGSHTEAFF,TGTGCCATCAGTGACGGGGGTAGTCACACTGAAGCTTTCTTT
.,TRBV5-1,.,TRBJ2-2,15,CASSLATTNTGELFF,TGCGCCAGCAGCTTGGCGACTACCAACACCGGGGAGCTGTTTTTT
TRBD2,TRBV18,.,TRBJ2-3,14,CASSPTSGTDTQYF,TGTGCCAGCTCACCGACTAGCGGCACAGATACGCAGTATTTT
.,TRBV6-1,.,TRBJ1-5,13,CASSGNSNQPQHF,TGTGCCAGCAGTGGTAATAGCAATCAGCCCCAGCATTTT
.,TRBV19,.,TRBJ2-1,13,CASSIDLYNEQFF,TGTGCCAGTAGTATAGACCTTTACAATGAGCAGTTCTTC
.,TRBV6-1,.,TRBJ1-3,17,CASSEAPVSFSGNTIYF,TGTGCCAGCAGTGAAGCCCCGGTATCCTTCTCTGGAAACACCATATATTTT
.,TRBV29-1,.,TRBJ2-6,14,CSVLDYTGANVLTF,TGCAGCGTCCTCGACTATACTGGGGCCAACGTCCTGACTTTC
.,TRBV9,.,TRBJ2-3,15,CASSVAGQYTDTQYF,TGTGCCAGCAGCGTAGCCGGACAGTACACAGATACGCAGTATTTT
.,TRBV10-2,few,TRBJ2-7,13,CASIRDNSYEQYF,TGCGCCAGCATCCGGGACAACTCCTACGAGCAGTACTTC
.,TRBV18,.,TRBJ2-1,13,CASSQLTHNEQFF,TGTGCCAGCTCACAATTAACCCACAATGAGCAGTTCTTC
.,TRBV19,.,TRBJ2-5,11,CASRGQETQYF,TGTGCCAGTAGAGGACAAGAGACCCAGTACTTC
TRBD2,TRBV15,.,TRBJ2-1,14,CATSTRTSGVEQFF,TGTGCCACCAGCACAAGGACTAGCGGGGTTGAGCAGTTCTTC
.,TRBV7-8,few,TRBJ1-3,14,CASGRGNSGNTIYF,TGTGCCAGCGGCCGGGGAAACTCTGGAAACACCATATATTTT
TRBD2,TRBV4-1,.,TRBJ2-7,20,CASSQGPYPTSGRSWVEQYF,TGCGCCAGCAGCCAAGGTCCTTACCCGACTAGCGGGAGGAGTTGGGTCGAGCAGTACTTC
.,TRBV19,.,TRBJ1-2,15,CASSTPPLYGDGYTF,TGTGCCAGTAGTACCCCTCCCTTATACGGGGATGGCTACACCTTC
.,TRBV7-2,.,TRBJ2-3,14,CASSFQGGGDTQYF,TGTGCCAGCAGCTTTCAGGGTGGAGGAGATACGCAGTATTTT
TRBD2,TRBV6-5,once,TRBJ2-1,13,CATRLAGVDEQFF,TGTGCCACGAGACTAGCGGGAGTTGATGAGCAGTTCTTC
.,TRBV10-1,.,TRBJ2-1,15,CASSVWNSGHNEQFF,TGCGCCAGCAGTGTCTGGAATAGCGGCCACAATGAGCAGTTCTTC
.,TRBV7-9,.,TRBJ2-3,13,CASSNEPPDTQYF,TGTGCCAGCAGCAACGAACCTCCAGATACGCAGTATTTT
.,TRBV5-4,few,TRBJ2-6,18,CASSTRRLLSSGANVLTF,TGTGCCAGCAGTACCAGGAGACTCCTGAGCTCTGGGGCCAACGTCCTGACTTTC
.,TRBV11-2,.,TRBJ1-1,16,CASSPSPLGWNTEAFF,TGTGCCAGCAGCCCCTCCCCCCTCGGCTGGAACACTGAAGCTTTCTTT
.,TRBV6-1,.,TRBJ1-5,14,CASSEGNSNQPQHF,TGTGCCAGCAGTGAAGGAAACAGCAATCAGCCCCAGCATTTT
.,TRBV11-2,.,TRBJ2-7,14,CASSLRQDTYEQYF,TGTGCCAGCAGCCTAAGACAGGACACCTACGAGCAGTACTTC
.,TRBV15,.,TRBJ1-2,20,CATSRDSTSVVGRANYGYTF,TGTGCCACCAGCAGAGATAGTACGTCGGTGGTCGGTCGAGCTAACTATGGCTACACCTTC
TRBD2,TRBV28,.,TRBJ2-1,16,CASGGGTSVSYNEQFF,TGTGCCAGCGGGGGGGGGACTAGCGTGTCCTACAATGAGCAGTTCTTC
TRBD2,TRBV7-2,.,TRBJ2-5,16,CASSLASRGAWETQYF,TGTGCCAGCAGCTTAGCGTCGCGGGGGGCGTGGGAGACCCAGTACTTC
TRBD2,TRBV4-1,few,TRBJ2-3,16,CASSQGLAASTDTQYF,TGCGCCAGCAGCCAAGGTCTAGCGGCTAGCACAGATACGCAGTATTTT
.,TRBV19,.,TRBJ2-7,14,CASSTGHRPYEQYF,TGTGCCAGTAGTACGGGGCACAGACCCTACGAGCAGTACTTC
TRBD1,TRBV6-5,.,TRBJ1-2,13,CASSTSDRDGYTF,TGTGCCAGCAGTACCTCGGACAGGGATGGCTACACCTTC
.,TRBV10-1,.,TRBJ1-5,13,CASSEATDQPQHF,TGCGCCAGCAGTGAGGCCACCGATCAGCCCCAGCATTTT
TRBD1,TRBV2,.,TRBJ2-3,16,CASTRDRVGGTDTQYF,TGTGCCAGCACTCGGGACAGGGTGGGGGGCACAGATACGCAGTATTTT
TRBD2,TRBV18,.,TRBJ2-3,17,CASSPPRGSGNTDTQYF,TGTGCCAGCTCACCACCCCGGGGTAGCGGGAACACAGATACGCAGTATTTT
.,TRBV9,.,TRBJ1-1,14,CASSVAGTVDGAFF,TGTGCCAGCAGCGTAGCTGGGACGGTCGACGGAGCTTTCTTT
TRBD2,TRBV15,.,TRBJ2-7,20,CATSSKLAGGTPQISYEQYF,TGTGCCACCAGCAGTAAACTAGCGGGTGGAACCCCACAAATCTCCTACGAGCAGTACTTC
.,TRBV18,.,TRBJ2-1,12,CASSPRGDEQFF,TGTGCCAGCTCACCAAGGGGGGATGAGCAGTTCTTC
.,TRBV18,.,TRBJ2-6,16,CASSPSSVSGANVLTF,TGTGCCAGCTCTCCATCCTCAGTTTCTGGGGCCAACGTCCTGACTTTC
.,TRBV28,.,TRBJ1-5,12,CASSLGNQPQHF,TGTGCCAGCAGTTTGGGCAATCAGCCCCAGCATTTT
TRBD1,TRBV5-1,.,TRBJ2-7,14,CASSFDRGGYEQYF,TGCGCCAGCAGCTTCGACAGGGGGGGCTACGAGCAGTACTTC
TRBD1,TRBV5-1,.,TRBJ2-3,17,CASSLIWDRQYTDTQYF,TGCGCCAGCAGCTTAATTTGGGACAGGCAGTACACAGATACGCAGTATTTT
TRBD1,TRBV27,.,TRBJ1-1,18,CATTPIFGRIGRDREAFF,TGTGCCACCACCCCCATTTTCGGGCGGATTGGCAGGGACAGGGAAGCTTTCTTT
.,TRBV5-1,.,TRBJ2-1,15,CASSLVVSSYNEQFF,TGCGCCAGCAGCTTGGTAGTGAGCTCCTACAATGAGCAGTTCTTC
TRBD2,TRBV19,.,TRBJ2-3,12,CASRGLPDTQYF,TGTGCCAGTAGGGGACTACCAGATACGCAGTATTTT
TRBD1,TRBV5-1,.,TRBJ1-1,16,CASSSGTGGSYTEAFF,TGCGCCAGCAGCTCCGGGACAGGGGGATCGTACACTGAAGCTTTCTTT
TRBD2,TRBV27,few,TRBJ2-1,17,CASSSVTRVSGGGEQFF,TGTGCCAGCAGTTCCGTAACCCGCGTATCGGGAGGGGGTGAGCAGTTCTTC
TRBD2,TRBV5-1,once,TRBJ2-5,16,CASSDGLAGVGETQYF,TGCGCCAGCAGCGATGGACTAGCGGGAGTTGGAGAGACCCAGTACTTC
.,TRBV20-1,.,TRBJ1-1,11,CSAPGDTEAFF,TGCAGTGCCCCAGGGGACACTGAAGCTTTCTTT
.,TRBV2,.,TRBJ1-4,15,CASSEALGGGEKLFF,TGTGCCAGCAGTGAAGCGTTGGGGGGAGGCGAAAAACTGTTTTTT
TRBD2,TRBV9,.,TRBJ2-7,16,CASSGGGLAGLDEQYF,TGTGCCAGCAGCGGCGGGGGTCTAGCGGGTCTCGACGAGCAGTACTTC
.,TRBV29-1,.,TRBJ2-3,14,CSVVWELSTDTQYF,TGCAGCGTTGTGTGGGAGCTTAGCACAGATACGCAGTATTTT
.,TRBV7-2,.,TRBJ2-4,15,CASSLGGLAKNIQYF,TGTGCCAGCAGCTTGGGAGGACTAGCCAAAAACATTCAGTACTTC
.,TRBV10-1,.,TRBJ1-1,13,CASSESSPQEAFF,TGCGCCAGCAGTGAGTCTAGTCCTCAGGAAGCTTTCTTT
.,TRBV7-2,few,TRBJ2-1,14,CASSPSRTYNEQFF,TGTGCCAGCAGCCCCAGCCGTACCTACAATGAGCAGTTCTTC
.,TRBV2,.,TRBJ2-2,13,CASRAENTGELFF,TGTGCCAGCAGGGCCGAGAACACCGGGGAGCTGTTTTTT
.,TRBV6-5,.,TRBJ1-6,13,CASSKRTNSPLHF,TGTGCCAGCAGTAAAAGGACGAATTCACCCCTCCACTTT